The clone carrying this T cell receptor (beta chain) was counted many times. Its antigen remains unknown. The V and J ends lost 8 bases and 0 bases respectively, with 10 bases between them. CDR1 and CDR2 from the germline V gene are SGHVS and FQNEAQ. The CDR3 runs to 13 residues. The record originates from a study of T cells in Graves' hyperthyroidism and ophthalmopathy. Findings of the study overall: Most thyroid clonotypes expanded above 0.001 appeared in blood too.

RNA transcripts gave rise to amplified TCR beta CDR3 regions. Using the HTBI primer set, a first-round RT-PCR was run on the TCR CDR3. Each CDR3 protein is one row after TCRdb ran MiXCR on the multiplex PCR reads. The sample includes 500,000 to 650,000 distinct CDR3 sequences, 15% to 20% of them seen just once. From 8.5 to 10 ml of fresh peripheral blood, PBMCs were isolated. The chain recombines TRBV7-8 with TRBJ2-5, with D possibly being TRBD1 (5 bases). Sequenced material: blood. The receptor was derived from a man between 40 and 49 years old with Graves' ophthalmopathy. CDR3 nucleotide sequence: TGTGCCAGCTCGGACACACACCAAGAGACCCAGTACTTC. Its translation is CASSDTHQETQYF.